This T cell receptor (beta chain) emerged from a study of CD8+CD57+ T cells in acquired aplastic anemia. On the study more broadly: Mean yield of DNA from sorted CD4+ and CD8+ cells was 3 to 3.5 ug.

This clonotype was observed once. The antigen remains undetermined. Only patients with CD8+CD57+ cell expansion on flow cytometry were chosen for sequencing. Patients, without exception, had severe acquired aplastic anemia. By the time of blood sampling, patients had still received no therapy. Notes on the study in general: Overlapping CD8+ CDR3 repertoires of patients and controls contained about 27 shared sequences.

Investigators profiled TCR beta VDJ and CDR3 from genomic DNA template. Each CDR3 protein is one row after TCRdb ran MiXCR on the reads. The sample shows around 210,000 distinct CDR3 sequences, about 60% of them seen only once. Sequenced: sorted CD4+, CD8+, or CD8+CD57+ T cells (not recorded which) from PBMCs. The TCR comes from a human donor with aplastic anemia.

The CDR3 is CASSLGVRGDGYTF. For the CDR3, the DNA is TGTGCCAGCAGCTTAGGTGTGCGGGGTGACGGCTACACCTTC. The chain links TRBV7-9 to TRBJ1-2, with D hard to call. CDR1 is SEHNR, CDR2 FQNEAQ, per germline (reference sequence). The CDR3 is 14 residues long. Trimming stripped 1 base from V and 8 bases from J, with 14 bases between.